Shown below are 25 T cell receptor beta chains from a single sample sequenced in a study of T cell responses to AZD1222 COVID-19 vaccine (TCRdb year 2021). The sample's time point, from its label and the paper: baseline before first vaccination. The library was obtained by the immunoSEQ multiplex PCR assay. This immuneACCESS table, as held by TCRdb, lists in-frame sequences with V and J called but not all clones. Of the missing ones, under half trace to an unresolved V gene in checked studies; the others have no known cause. The sample includes 130,000 to 150,000 clones, with roughly nine tenths observed a single time. The top ten constitute around 1.5% of the sample. The input for sequencing was peripheral blood, taken on day 0 of AZD1222 vaccination. The origin of the receptors is an adult in good health.

The chain joins TRBV7-3 to TRBJ1-4; D remains ambiguous. The CDR3 loop spans 16 amino acids. Trimming took 1 base from V and 0 from J, leaving 9 bases between them. CDR1 and CDR2 from the germline V gene are SGHTA and FQGTGA. The CDR3 DNA reads TGTGCCAGCAGCTTAATTCATTATCCAACTAATGAAAAACTGTTTTTT. Residues: CASSLIHYPTNEKLFF. The full variable domain, rest sourced from reference TRBV7-3 and TRBJ1-4, is GAGVSQTPSNKVTEKGKYVELRCDPISGHTALYWYRQSLGQGPEFLIYFQGTGAADDSGLPNDRFFAVRPEGSVSTLKIQRTERGDSAVYLCASSLIHYPTNEKLFFGSGTQLSVL.

The chain employs TRBV6-1 and TRBJ1-1, with D tentatively TRBD1 (5 bases). The germline CDR1 and CDR2 sequences are MNHNS and SASEGT. CDR3 length equals 17 residues. The V end was cut by 0 bases, the J end by 2 bases, with 16 bases between. CDR3 nucleotide sequence: TGTGCCAGCAGTGAAGCCGGCTGGTCTAGGGGTAACACTGAAGCTTTCTTT. It translates to CASSEAGWSRGNTEAFF.

The chain couples TRBV3-1 (or the pseudogene TRBV3-2) to TRBJ2-5; D gene uncertain. Germline-derived CDR1 and CDR2 are LGHDT and YNNKEL (reference sequence). CDR3 size: 11 residues. V shed 4 bases and J shed 2 bases, with 2 bases lying between them. The CDR3 loop reads CASSRQETQYF. CDR3 DNA sequence: TGTGCCAGCAGCCGTCAAGAGACCCAGTACTTC.

The rearrangement joins TRBV7-9 to TRBJ2-3, with 13 bases lining up with TRBD2. Germline loops: CDR1 SEHNR, CDR2 FQNEAQ (reference sequence). CDR3 length: 18 residues. V was pared by 5 bases and J by 3 bases, with 11 bases of the junction left unmatched. CDR3: CASSPRRGTSGVTDTQYF. The CDR3 bases are TGTGCCAGCAGCCCCCGCCGGGGGACTAGCGGGGTGACAGATACGCAGTATTTT.

The chain has TRBV19 and TRBJ1-1; D ambiguous. The length of the CDR3 is 15 residues. Deletions cut 7 bases from V and 1 base from J, with 16 bases between. CDR1 LNHDA and CDR2 SQIVND come from the germline V gene (reference sequence). The CDR3 DNA sequence: TGTGCCAGTACCCCCGGCGGGGTCAGGAACACTGAAGCTTTCTTT. Protein product: CASTPGGVRNTEAFF.

For this clone: A read error may account for a junction end that differs from germline. The chain employs TRBV30 and TRBJ1-1; a possible D gene is TRBD1 (6 bases). Germline values: CDR1 GTSNPN, CDR2 SVGIG (reference sequence). This CDR3 region has 13 residues. CDR3 amino acids: CARRRGGGTEAFF. CDR3 nucleotides: TGTGCCCGGAGGAGAGGGGGGGGAACTGAAGCTTTCTTT.

This sequence joins TRBV5-6 and TRBJ2-7, with D possibly matching TRBD1 (5 bases). This CDR3 has 15 amino acids. Trimming shortened V by 4 bases and J by 3 bases, and 17 bases separated the two germline ends. CDR1 is SGHDT, CDR2 YYEEEE, per germline. CDR3 loop: CASSPIDRPSYEQYF. Written as DNA, the CDR3 is TGTGCCAGCAGCCCCATCGACAGACCGAGCTACGAGCAGTACTTC.

The chain joins TRBV6-5 to TRBJ1-2, with D perhaps matching TRBD1 (5 bases). In germline, CDR1 is MNHEY, CDR2 SVGAGI. The CDR3 covers 12 residues. Trimming took 6 bases from V and 8 from J, leaving 13 bases between them. In DNA form, the CDR3 reads TGTGCCAGCAGCCGGGACCTCGGGGGCTACACCTTC. Protein: CASSRDLGGYTF.

The rearrangement joins TRBV13 to TRBJ1-1, with TRBD1 matching 12 bases. The CDR3 totals 20 residues. V lost 5 bases, J lost 5 bases, and 21 bases stayed unmatched. Germline-derived CDR1 and CDR2 are PRHDT and FYEKMQ (reference sequence). CDR3 protein: CASSQSAPFLRDRGLTEAFF. The CDR3 DNA reads as TGTGCCAGCAGCCAGTCGGCGCCCTTCCTCCGGGACAGGGGGCTTACTGAAGCTTTCTTT.

The V call is TRBV3-1 (or the pseudogene TRBV3-2), the J call TRBJ1-2; D remains ambiguous. CDR1 LGHDT and CDR2 YNNKEL come from the germline V gene (reference sequence). CDR3 length equals 12 residues. With 2 bases removed from V and 7 bases from J, the gap between germline ends came to 8 bases. CDR3 sequence reads: CASSQSALGYTF. CDR3 sequence (DNA): TGTGCCAGCAGCCAAAGTGCTCTTGGCTACACCTTC.

CDR3 DNA: TGCAGCGTGACAGGGGGCCTCACTGAAGCTTTCTTT. It encodes CSVTGGLTEAFF. This chain links TRBV29-1 with TRBJ1-1; 10 bases line up with TRBD1. The CDR3 is 12 residues long. J gave up 4 bases and V 6 bases, and 2 bases lay outside the gene matches. Germline CDR1 SQVTM, CDR2 ANQGSEA.

The gene calls are TRBV28 and TRBJ2-7; no definite D call. The CDR3 loop spans 11 amino acids. Per the germline V gene, CDR1 is MDHEN and CDR2 is SYDVKM. V lost 5 bases to trimming and J lost 12 bases, with 14 bases between them. The DNA for the CDR3 is TGTGCCAGCAGTACCCCGGATTTCCGGTACTTC. This encodes CASSTPDFRYF.

V is TRBV5-5 and J is TRBJ1-6; 7 bases match TRBD1. CDR1 and CDR2 (germline): SGHKS, YYEKEE (reference sequence). The ends lost 4 bases at V and 4 bases at J; junction bases unmatched: 5. This CDR3 spans 15 amino acids. The CDR3 coding sequence is TGTGCCAGCAGCGCAAGGACAGGTTATAATTCACCCCTCCACTTT. Residues: CASSARTGYNSPLHF.

CDR3 coding DNA: TGTGCCAGCAGTCTTCGGAGCGGGGAGCTGTTTTTT. It specifies CASSLRSGELFF. The rearrangement uses TRBV27 and TRBJ2-2, with D unclear. V lost 5 bases to trimming and J lost 7 bases, with 8 bases between them. Per the germline V gene, CDR1 is MNHEY and CDR2 is SMNVEV (reference sequence). CDR3 length equals 12 residues.

V usage is TRBV6-2 or TRBV6-3 and J usage is TRBJ2-7, with D unresolved. V was shortened by 3 bases and J by 2 bases, with 11 bases between the two germline ends. This CDR3 is 14 amino acids long. Germline V CDR1 and CDR2: MNHEY, SVGEGT. This CDR3 reads CASSYLGSTYEQYF. The CDR3 nucleotides are TGTGCCAGCAGTTATTTGGGCAGCACCTACGAGCAGTACTTC.

A word on this clone: The junction departs from the called germline gene at one end, perhaps through a read error. The chain's CDR3 is CASSEDIPGLKGDNEQFF. The CDR3 nucleotides are TGTGCCAGCAGCGAAGATATACCGGGACTCAAAGGCGACAATGAGCAGTTCTTC. The chain carries TRBV14 and TRBJ2-1, with D possibly matching TRBD2 (6 bases). The CDR3 totals 18 residues. Looked up from germline, CDR1 is SGHDN and CDR2 is FVKESK. Complete variable domain (other parts from reference TRBV14 and TRBJ2-1): EAGVTQFPSHSVIEKGQTVTLRCDPISGHDNLYWYRRVMGKEIKFLLHFVKESKQDESGMPNNRFLAERTGGTYSTLKVQPAELEDSGVYFCASSEDIPGLKGDNEQFFGPGTRLTVL.

The V gene is TRBV3-1 (or the pseudogene TRBV3-2), the J gene TRBJ2-5; the match to TRBD2 covers 9 bases. The trim removed 4 bases at V and 5 bases at J, leaving 8 bases unmatched. The CDR3 spans 15 residues. CDR1 is LGHDT, CDR2 YNNKEL, per germline (reference sequence). The CDR3 nucleotides read TGTGCCAGCAGCCCGGGTAGGCTAGCGGGGGAGACCCAGTACTTC. Translation: CASSPGRLAGETQYF.

The chain couples TRBV11-2 to TRBJ2-1; D might be TRBD1 (6 bases). The V gene's germline CDR1 is SGHAT and CDR2 FQNNGV. V lost 5 bases, J lost 7 bases, and 21 bases lay in between. This CDR3 has 16 amino acids. The CDR3 region has the DNA TGTGCCAGCAGCGGACTCACAGGGCCCCCTGTAAATGAGCAGTTCTTC. It translates to CASSGLTGPPVNEQFF.

The chain couples TRBV5-4 to TRBJ2-2; a possible D gene is TRBD2 (5 bases). Germline CDR1 and CDR2: SGHNT and YYREEE (reference sequence). The CDR3 is 12 residues long. The V end lost 4 bases, the J end lost 7 bases, and 8 bases lay between the germline ends. The CDR3 protein is CASSRRGGELFF. Here the CDR3 DNA reads TGTGCCAGCAGCAGACGGGGCGGGGAGCTGTTTTTT. Filled out from reference TRBV5-4 and TRBJ2-2, the complete variable domain reads ETGVTQSPTHLIKTRGQQVTLRCSSQSGHNTVSWYQQALGQGPQFIFQYYREEENGRGNFPPRFSGLQFPNYSSELNVNALELDDSALYLCASSRRGGELFFGEGSRLTVL.

The chain couples TRBV7-2 to TRBJ1-2; D remains unclear. Per germline, CDR1 SGHTA and CDR2 FQGNSA. Trimming removed 1 base from V and 3 bases from J, with 9 bases in between. The CDR3 contains 14 residues. In DNA, the CDR3 is TGTGCCAGCAGCTTAGAGCGATTTGACTATGGCTACACCTTC. Protein product: CASSLERFDYGYTF.

On this clone: The same CDR3 arises from other DNA sequences in this sample as well. V gene TRBV18 combines with J gene TRBJ1-1; possible D gene TRBD1, 5 bases. Trimming removed 3 bases from V and 4 bases from J, with 12 bases in between. The CDR3 sequence is 14 residues long. Germline V CDR1 and CDR2: KGHSH, LQKENI. This chain's CDR3 is CASSPLGGGTEAFF. CDR3 DNA sequence: TGTGCCAGCTCACCCCTTGGGGGTGGCACTGAAGCTTTCTTT. Based on the CDR3 plus reference TRBV18 and TRBJ1-1, the full variable domain is NAGVMQNPRHLVRRRGQEARLRCSPMKGHSHVYWYRQLPEEGLKFMVYLQKENIIDESGMPKERFSAEFPKEGPSILRIQQVVRGDSAAYFCASSPLGGGTEAFFGQGTRLTVV.

The chain carries TRBV18 and TRBJ2-1, with 10 bases matching TRBD2. The CDR3 is 16 residues long. Germline V gene data show CDR1 as KGHSH and CDR2 as LQKENI. Trimming at V came to 3 bases and at J to 7 bases, leaving 9 bases not matched to a gene. For the CDR3, the DNA is TGTGCCAGCTCACCTTCAGCGGGAGGGCCAGGGAATGAGCAGTTCTTC. It encodes CASSPSAGGPGNEQFF.

This chain connects TRBV28 to TRBJ2-7, with no clear D. V was shortened by 6 bases and J by 0 bases, with 12 bases between the two germline ends. The length of the CDR3 is 14 residues. Germline V gives CDR1 MDHEN, CDR2 SYDVKM. Here the CDR3 DNA reads TGTGCCAGCAGCCCTTACGCGGACTCCTACGAGCAGTACTTC. Protein product: CASSPYADSYEQYF.

The chain couples TRBV28 to TRBJ1-2; maybe TRBD1 (5 bases). Per germline, CDR1 MDHEN and CDR2 SYDVKM. V lost 6 bases and J lost 6, with 17 bases in between. The CDR3 runs to 14 residues. The CDR3 DNA sequence: TGTGCCAGCAGGGCCGGGGTGGCAGGGCATGGCTACACCTTC. Translated, it gives CASRAGVAGHGYTF.

The chain couples TRBV14 to TRBJ2-7; 10 bases are a match to TRBD2. This CDR3 is 14 amino acids long. Per the germline V gene, CDR1 is SGHDN and CDR2 is FVKESK. Trimming at V came to 4 bases and at J to 3 bases, leaving 3 bases not matched to a gene. This CDR3 reads CASSPLAGVYEQYF. CDR3 DNA: TGTGCCAGCAGCCCCCTAGCGGGAGTCTACGAGCAGTACTTC. Based on the CDR3 plus reference TRBV14 and TRBJ2-7, the full variable domain is EAGVTQFPSHSVIEKGQTVTLRCDPISGHDNLYWYRRVMGKEIKFLLHFVKESKQDESGMPNNRFLAERTGGTYSTLKVQPAELEDSGVYFCASSPLAGVYEQYFGPGTRLTVT.